The next 18 T cell receptor beta chains were all read from a single sample in a study of T cell responses to AZD1222 COVID-19 vaccine. Assay used: immunoSEQ multiplex PCR; TCRdb lists only in-frame clones, some missing. Here the sample spans some 86,000 clones, 80% being singletons. The sample consisted of peripheral blood, taken on day 0 of AZD1222 vaccination. These receptors were obtained from an adult in good health.

The chain uses TRBV18 and TRBJ2-7; D is perhaps TRBD1 (5 bases). V was cut by 8 bases and J by 0 bases, with 17 bases left in between. CDR1 is KGHSH and CDR2 is LQKENI in the germline V gene. This CDR3 comprises 15 residues. The CDR3 spells CASTPNQGNSYEQYF. The DNA of the CDR3 is TGTGCCAGCACCCCCAACCAGGGCAACTCCTACGAGCAGTACTTC.

The chain couples TRBV12-3 or TRBV12-4 to TRBJ1-6, with D hard to call. With 2 bases removed from V and 11 bases from J, the gap between germline ends came to 4 bases. The CDR3 runs to 11 residues. The CDR3 DNA follows: TGTGCCAGCAGTTTATACACACCCCTCCACTTT. Translation: CASSLYTPLHF.

The chain uses TRBV27 and TRBJ2-3; D is undetermined. CDR1 and CDR2 (germline): MNHEY, SMNVEV (reference sequence). This CDR3 spans 14 amino acids. V dropped 1 base and J dropped 3 bases, with 8 bases sitting between them. The CDR3 coding sequence is TGTGCCAGCAGTTTATTTGACGGGACAGATACGCAGTATTTT. This encodes CASSLFDGTDTQYF.

This clone was seen just once. V and J are TRBV5-6 and TRBJ2-7, with D possibly being TRBD1 (6 bases). Trimming shortened V by 1 base and J by 6 bases, and 14 bases separated the two germline ends. Germline CDR1 and CDR2: SGHDT and YYEEEE. There are 14 residues in the CDR3. As DNA, the CDR3 is TGTGCCAGCAGCTTGCTGCACAGGGTCCGCGAGCAGTACTTC. It translates to CASSLLHRVREQYF.

This clone was found a few times. The V gene is TRBV5-1, the J gene TRBJ1-5; 10 bases fit TRBD1. This CDR3 comprises 14 residues. The germline V gene encodes CDR1 SGHRS and CDR2 YFSETQ. Trimming removed 4 bases from V and 4 bases from J; junction bases left unmatched: 2. CDR3 in DNA: TGCGCCAGCAGCCGGACAGGGGGGAATCAGCCCCAGCATTTT. It encodes CASSRTGGNQPQHF.

This chain links TRBV6-6 with TRBJ1-5; 7 bases are a match to TRBD1. The CDR3 extends over 16 amino acids. V lost 5 bases, J lost 1 base, and 8 bases stayed unmatched. Germline CDR1 is MNHNY and CDR2 is SVGAGI (reference sequence). The CDR3 nucleotides are TGTGCCAGCAGTCAATCCGACAGGGTAAGCAATCAGCCCCAGCATTTT. Translated, it gives CASSQSDRVSNQPQHF.

In its sample, this clone was seen once. Here the CDR3 DNA reads TGTGCCAGCAGCCCTGGGACAGGGACTGGCGGTTCCAATAGCAATCAGCCCCAGCATTTT. Translated, it gives CASSPGTGTGGSNSNQPQHF. The genes are TRBV27 and TRBJ1-5, with 9 bases aligning to TRBD1. CDR3 length: 20 amino acids. V dropped 6 bases and J dropped 0; count of bases not matched to a gene: 18. Germline V gene data show CDR1 as MNHEY and CDR2 as SMNVEV (reference sequence).

This chain connects TRBV7-9 to TRBJ1-2; a weak D match, TRBD1 (6 bases). Looked up from germline, CDR1 is SEHNR and CDR2 is FQNEAQ (reference sequence). CDR3 length: 13 residues. V gave up 4 bases and J gave up 6 bases, with 12 bases separating them. In nucleotides, the CDR3 is TGTGCCAGCAGCTCAAGGGGGGGTAATGGCTACACCTTC. Translation: CASSSRGGNGYTF.

This chain links TRBV5-1 with TRBJ1-1; D gene uncertain. Germline CDR1 reads SGHRS; CDR2 reads YFSETQ. V was trimmed by 5 bases and J by 1 base, leaving 9 bases between them. The CDR3 is made up of 13 amino acids. The CDR3 sequence: CASSRSQNTEAFF. In nucleotides, the CDR3 is TGCGCCAGCAGTCGTAGTCAGAACACTGAAGCTTTCTTT.

The chain combines TRBV6-5 with TRBJ2-7; 8 bases align to TRBD2. Germline trimming cut 0 bases from V and 3 bases from J; bases unmatched to any gene: 1. CDR3 length: 14 amino acids. Germline loops: CDR1 MNHEY, CDR2 SVGAGI. The DNA of the CDR3 is TGTGCCAGCAGTTACTCGAGCGGGAGCTACGAGCAGTACTTC. Protein sequence: CASSYSSGSYEQYF.

J is TRBJ2-3 and V is TRBV10-1; D is undetermined. The V and J ends lost 7 bases and 2 bases respectively, with 28 bases between them. Looked up from germline, CDR1 is WNHNN and CDR2 is SYGVQD (reference sequence). The CDR3 loop spans 19 amino acids. For the CDR3, the DNA is TGCGCCAGCAATAGAACCCGCCCCTCGCGATCCTGTCCCACAGATACGCAGTATTTT. As protein: CASNRTRPSRSCPTDTQYF.

This clone was observed a few times. Other DNA sequences in the same sample also yield this CDR3. The V and J genes are TRBV19 and TRBJ1-5; 7 nucleotides align to TRBD1. The germline gives CDR1 LNHDA, CDR2 SQIVND (reference sequence). This CDR3 comprises 13 residues. Germline trimming cut 7 bases from V and 7 bases from J; bases unmatched to any gene: 7. The CDR3 region has the DNA TGTGCCAGTAATAGACAGGGCTCCCAGCCCCAGCATTTT. It yields the protein CASNRQGSQPQHF.

This clone appeared a few times. The chain has TRBV6-1 and TRBJ2-3, with a tentative D call TRBD1 (7 bases). Trimming left V 2 bases short and J 5 bases short, with 14 bases between. This CDR3 spans 15 amino acids. CDR1 is MNHNS, CDR2 SASEGT, per germline. The chain's CDR3 is CASSEWGRGEDTQYF. The CDR3 DNA reads as TGTGCCAGCAGTGAATGGGGCAGGGGGGAAGATACGCAGTATTTT.

V usage is TRBV28 and J usage is TRBJ1-4; TRBD1 is a possible D gene (5 bases). V lost 6 bases to trimming and J lost 11 bases, with 13 bases between them. Germline V gene lookup returns CDR1 MDHEN and CDR2 SYDVKM. The CDR3 runs to 12 residues. The CDR3 reads CASSAGNRKLFF. The CDR3 DNA reads as TGTGCCAGCAGCGCAGGAAACAGGAAACTGTTTTTT.

The V and J genes are TRBV19 and TRBJ1-2; 7 bases line up with TRBD1. This CDR3 has 16 residues. The trim removed 3 bases at V and 3 bases at J, leaving 10 bases unmatched. Germline V gene data show CDR1 as LNHDA and CDR2 as SQIVND (reference sequence). CDR3 region: CASSMGADRSYYGYTF. The CDR3 region has the DNA TGTGCCAGTAGTATGGGTGCGGACAGGTCATACTATGGCTACACCTTC.

The CDR3 nucleotides read TGTGCCAGCAGCCCGGTGGGTACTAGCGGCAAGGAAGATACGCAGTATTTT. Translating it yields CASSPVGTSGKEDTQYF. The chain employs TRBV4-2 and TRBJ2-3; 8 nucleotides agree with TRBD2. The CDR3 has 17 residues. In germline, CDR1 is LGHNA, CDR2 YNFKEQ. The J segment lost 5 bases and the V segment lost 4 bases, leaving 14 bases of the junction unmatched.

The J gene is TRBJ2-7, the V gene TRBV27; 9 bases match TRBD1. With 0 bases clipped from V and 4 bases from J, the junction kept 10 bases outside the gene matches. Germline V gene lookup returns CDR1 MNHEY and CDR2 SMNVEV (reference sequence). This CDR3 contains 17 residues. The CDR3 bases are TGTGCCAGCAGTTTATCCCTTTACCGGGACAGGGCTTACGAGCAGTACTTC. Protein product: CASSLSLYRDRAYEQYF.

The chain has TRBV5-4 and TRBJ2-7, with TRBD1 matching 8 bases. CDR1 and CDR2 (germline): SGHNT, YYREEE (reference sequence). There are 14 residues in the CDR3. The V and J ends lost 4 bases and 5 bases, in that order; junction bases with no gene match: 8. CDR3 in DNA: TGTGCCAGCAGCCCAGGACAGGGACGCGACGAGCAGTACTTC. Encoded protein: CASSPGQGRDEQYF.